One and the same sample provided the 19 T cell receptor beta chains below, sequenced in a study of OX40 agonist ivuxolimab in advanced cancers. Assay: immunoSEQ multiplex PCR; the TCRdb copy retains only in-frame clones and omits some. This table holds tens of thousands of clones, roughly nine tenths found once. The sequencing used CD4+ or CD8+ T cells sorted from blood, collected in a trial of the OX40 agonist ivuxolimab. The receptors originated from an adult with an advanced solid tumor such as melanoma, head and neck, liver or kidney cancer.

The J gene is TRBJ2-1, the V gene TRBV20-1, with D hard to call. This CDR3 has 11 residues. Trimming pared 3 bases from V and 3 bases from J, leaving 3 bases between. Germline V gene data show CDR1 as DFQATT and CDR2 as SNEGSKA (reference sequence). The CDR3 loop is CSASYYNEQFF. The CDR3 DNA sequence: TGCAGTGCTAGCTACTACAATGAGCAGTTCTTC.

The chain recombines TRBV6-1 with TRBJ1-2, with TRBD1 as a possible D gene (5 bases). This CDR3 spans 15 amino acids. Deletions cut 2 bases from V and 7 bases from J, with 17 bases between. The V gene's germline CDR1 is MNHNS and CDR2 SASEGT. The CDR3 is CASSEFGWQGSGYTF. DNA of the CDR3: TGTGCCAGCAGTGAATTTGGTTGGCAGGGCTCTGGCTACACCTTC.

The CDR3: CASSFLNPGAEQYF. In DNA form, the CDR3 reads TGTGCCAGCAGTTTTCTAAATCCCGGGGCCGAGCAGTACTTC. The chain employs TRBV28 and TRBJ2-7; D might be TRBD1 or TRBD2, each matching 5 bases. Deletions cut 3 bases from V and 6 bases from J, with 15 bases between. Germline V lookup: CDR1 MDHEN, CDR2 SYDVKM. The CDR3 sequence is 14 residues long.

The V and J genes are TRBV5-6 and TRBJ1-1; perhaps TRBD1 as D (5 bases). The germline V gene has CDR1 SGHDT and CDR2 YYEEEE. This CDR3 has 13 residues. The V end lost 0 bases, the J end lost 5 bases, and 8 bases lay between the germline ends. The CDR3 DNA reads TGTGCCAGCAGCTTGGACTGGGGGACTGAAGCTTTCTTT. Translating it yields CASSLDWGTEAFF.

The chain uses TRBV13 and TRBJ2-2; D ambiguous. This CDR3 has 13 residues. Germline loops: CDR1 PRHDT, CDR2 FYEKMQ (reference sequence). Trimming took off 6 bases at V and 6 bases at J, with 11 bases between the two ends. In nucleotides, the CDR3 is TGTGCCAGCAGTCAGAACGCGGCCGGGGAGCTGTTTTTT. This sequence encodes CASSQNAAGELFF. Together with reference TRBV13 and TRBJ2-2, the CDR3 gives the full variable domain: AAGVIQSPRHLIKEKRETATLKCYPIPRHDTVYWYQQGPGQDPQFLISFYEKMQSDKGSIPDRFSAQQFSDYHSELNMSSLELGDSALYFCASSQNAAGELFFGEGSRLTVL.

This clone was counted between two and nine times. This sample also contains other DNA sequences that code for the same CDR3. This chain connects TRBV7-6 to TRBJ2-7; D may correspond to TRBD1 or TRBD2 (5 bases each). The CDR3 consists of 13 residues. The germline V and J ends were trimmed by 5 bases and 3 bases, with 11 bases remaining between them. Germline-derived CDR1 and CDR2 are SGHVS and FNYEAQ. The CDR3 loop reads CASSPGPNYEQYV. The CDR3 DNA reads TGTGCCAGCAGCCCGGGACCTAACTACGAGCAGTACGTC.

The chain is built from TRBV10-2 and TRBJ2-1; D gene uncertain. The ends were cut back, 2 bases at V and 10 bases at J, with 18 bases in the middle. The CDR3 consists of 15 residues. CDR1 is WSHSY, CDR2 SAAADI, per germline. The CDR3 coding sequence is TGCGCCAGCAGTGAGCCCGCATCGTGGTCCCTCGAGCAGTTCTTC. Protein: CASSEPASWSLEQFF.

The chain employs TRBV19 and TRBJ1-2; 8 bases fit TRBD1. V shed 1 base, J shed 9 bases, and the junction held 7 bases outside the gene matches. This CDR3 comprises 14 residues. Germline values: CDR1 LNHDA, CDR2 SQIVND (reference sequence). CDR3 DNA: TGTGCCAGTAGTATAGGGACAGGGAGTAGGAGCTACACCTTC. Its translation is CASSIGTGSRSYTF.

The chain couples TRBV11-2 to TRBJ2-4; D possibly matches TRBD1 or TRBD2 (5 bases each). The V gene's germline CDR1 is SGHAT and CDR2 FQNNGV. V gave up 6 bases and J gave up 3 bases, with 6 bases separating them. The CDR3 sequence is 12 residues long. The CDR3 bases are TGTGCCAGCAGGGGGGACAAAAACATTCAGTACTTC. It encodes CASRGDKNIQYF.

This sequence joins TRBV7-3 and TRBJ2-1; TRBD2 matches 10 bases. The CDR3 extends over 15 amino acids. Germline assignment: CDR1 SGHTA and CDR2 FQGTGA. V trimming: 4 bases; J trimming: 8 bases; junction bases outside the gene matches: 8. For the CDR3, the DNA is TGTGCCAGCAGCTCCCCCCTAGCGGGAGCGGATGAGCAGTTCTTC. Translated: CASSSPLAGADEQFF.

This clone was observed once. The DNA of the CDR3 is TGTGCCAGTAGTCCGAGTGGGACTAGCTATTACGAGCAGTACTTC. Translation gives CASSPSGTSYYEQYF. This chain uses TRBV19 with TRBJ2-7; 9 bases agree with TRBD2. The CDR3 is 15 residues long. Losses at the gene ends were 5 bases for V and 4 bases for J; bases not matched to a gene: 9. Germline CDR1 and CDR2: LNHDA and SQIVND (reference sequence).

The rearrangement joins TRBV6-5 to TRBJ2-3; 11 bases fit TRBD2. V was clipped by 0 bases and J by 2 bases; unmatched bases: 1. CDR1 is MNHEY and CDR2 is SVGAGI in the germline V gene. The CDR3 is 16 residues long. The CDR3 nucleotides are TGTGCCAGCAGTTACTCGACTAGCGGGGCCACAGATACGCAGTATTTT. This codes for CASSYSTSGATDTQYF.

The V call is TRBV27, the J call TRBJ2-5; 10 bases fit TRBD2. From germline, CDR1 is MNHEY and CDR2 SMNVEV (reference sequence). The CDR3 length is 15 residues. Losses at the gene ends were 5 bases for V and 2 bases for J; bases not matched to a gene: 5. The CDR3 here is CASSPLLAGQETQYF. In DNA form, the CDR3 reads TGTGCCAGCAGTCCCCTACTAGCGGGACAAGAGACCCAGTACTTC.

DNA for the CDR3: TGTGCCAGCAGCTTAGGGTATGGAGGGGCCTCGGAGCTGTTTTTT. It codes for CASSLGYGGASELFF. V usage is TRBV7-3 and J usage is TRBJ2-2, with a tentative D call TRBD2 (6 bases). With 2 bases removed from V and 10 bases from J, the gap between germline ends came to 17 bases. CDR3 length equals 15 residues. CDR1 is SGHTA and CDR2 is FQGTGA in the germline V gene.

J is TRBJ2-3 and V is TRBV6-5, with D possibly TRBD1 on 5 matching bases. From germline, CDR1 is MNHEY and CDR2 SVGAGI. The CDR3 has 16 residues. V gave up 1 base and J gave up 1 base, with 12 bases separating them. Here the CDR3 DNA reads TGTGCCAGCAGTTACTATGGCAGGGTCGGCACAGATACGCAGTATTTT. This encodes CASSYYGRVGTDTQYF.

CDR3 sequence: CASRDSNQETQYF. The CDR3 DNA is TGTGCCAGCAGGGACAGCAACCAAGAGACCCAGTACTTC. The J gene is TRBJ2-5, the V gene TRBV11-2, with TRBD1 as a possible D gene (6 bases). The CDR3 is 13 residues long. Germline assignment: CDR1 SGHAT and CDR2 FQNNGV. V lost 6 bases to trimming and J lost 0 bases, with 8 bases between them. Filled out from reference TRBV11-2 and TRBJ2-5, the complete variable domain reads EAGVAQSPRYKIIEKRQSVAFWCNPISGHATLYWYQQILGQGPKLLIQFQNNGVVDDSQLPKDRFSAERLKGVDSTLKIQPAKLEDSAVYLCASRDSNQETQYFGPGTRLLVL.

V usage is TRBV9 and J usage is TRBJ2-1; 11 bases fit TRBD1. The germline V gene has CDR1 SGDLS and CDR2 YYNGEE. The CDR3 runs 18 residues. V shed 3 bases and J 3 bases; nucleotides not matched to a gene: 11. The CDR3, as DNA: TGTGCCAGCAGCGGAGGCGCCGGACAGGGGGCTGACTACAATGAGCAGTTCTTC. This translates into CASSGGAGQGADYNEQFF.

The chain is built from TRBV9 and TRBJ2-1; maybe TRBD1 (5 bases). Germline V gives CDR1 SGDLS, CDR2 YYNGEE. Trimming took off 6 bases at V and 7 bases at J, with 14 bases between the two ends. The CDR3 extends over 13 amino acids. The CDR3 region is CASTRDSLNEQFF. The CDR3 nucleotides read TGTGCCAGCACCCGAGACAGCCTTAATGAGCAGTTCTTC. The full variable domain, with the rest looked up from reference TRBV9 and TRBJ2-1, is DSGVTQTPKHLITATGQRVTLRCSPRSGDLSVYWYQQSLDQGLQFLIQYYNGEERAKGNILERFSAQQFPDLHSELNLSSLELGDSALYFCASTRDSLNEQFFGPGTRLTVL.

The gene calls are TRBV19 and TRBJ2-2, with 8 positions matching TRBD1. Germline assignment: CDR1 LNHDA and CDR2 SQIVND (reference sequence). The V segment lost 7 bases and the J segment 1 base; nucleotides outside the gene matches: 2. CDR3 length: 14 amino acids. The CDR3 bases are TGTGCCAGTACTGACAGGGGGAACACCGGGGAGCTGTTTTTT. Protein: CASTDRGNTGELFF.